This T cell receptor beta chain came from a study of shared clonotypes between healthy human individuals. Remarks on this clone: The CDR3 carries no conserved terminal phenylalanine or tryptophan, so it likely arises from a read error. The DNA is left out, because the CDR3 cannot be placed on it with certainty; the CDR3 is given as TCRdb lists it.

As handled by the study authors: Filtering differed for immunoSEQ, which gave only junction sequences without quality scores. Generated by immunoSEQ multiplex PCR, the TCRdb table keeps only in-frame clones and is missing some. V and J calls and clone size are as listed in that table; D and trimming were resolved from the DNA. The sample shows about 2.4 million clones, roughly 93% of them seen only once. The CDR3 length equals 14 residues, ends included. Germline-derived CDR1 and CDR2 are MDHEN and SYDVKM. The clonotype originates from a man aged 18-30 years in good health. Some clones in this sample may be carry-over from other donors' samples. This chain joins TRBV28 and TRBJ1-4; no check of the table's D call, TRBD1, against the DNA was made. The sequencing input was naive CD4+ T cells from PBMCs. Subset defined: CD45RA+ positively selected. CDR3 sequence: CASSTDRFLGFSWV.